The rows below give T cell receptor beta chains drawn from one sample of a study of blood T cell repertoires in COVID-19. The protocol was immunoSEQ multiplex PCR, while the TCRdb copy is restricted to in-frame clones and leaves out a portion. The sample includes about 440,000 clones, about 85% of them seen just once. Sequenced: PBMCs or T cells enriched from blood (not recorded which). The origin of the receptors is a woman aged 18-29 years with acute COVID-19. The CDR3 runs from the conserved cysteine through the conserved F or W. Each record gives: D gene, V gene, clone size, J gene, CDR3 DNA, CDR3 protein. The D gene is left open where the match is weak. Clone size is stated in some rows and not others, as once, few, many or a class when expanded.

D: TRBD2; V: TRBV6-4; size: -; J: TRBJ2-1; DNA: TGTGCCAGCAGTGAGTTACCGGGACTAGCGTACAATGAGCAGTTCTTC; CDR3: CASSELPGLAYNEQFF
D: TRBD2; V: TRBV28; size: once; J: TRBJ2-5; DNA: TGTGCCAGCAGCAGGACTAGCGGGGGGAGAGAGACCCAGTACTTC; CDR3: CASSRTSGGRETQYF
D: TRBD2; V: TRBV9; size: -; J: TRBJ2-7; DNA: TGTGCCAGCAGCGCTAGCGGGGCCGCCTACGAGCAGTACTTC; CDR3: CASSASGAAYEQYF
D: TRBD1; V: TRBV12-5; size: -; J: TRBJ1-2; DNA: TGTGCTAGTGACGGACAGGGGGCAGGAAACTATGGCTACACCTTC; CDR3: CASDGQGAGNYGYTF
D: -; V: TRBV19; size: -; J: TRBJ1-1; DNA: TGTGCCAGTAGTATCACGGGAAGCACTGAAGCTTTCTTT; CDR3: CASSITGSTEAFF
D: -; V: TRBV27; size: -; J: TRBJ2-2; DNA: TGTGCCAGCAGTTGGGGACCCGGAGGGGCCGGGGAGCTGTTTTTT; CDR3: CASSWGPGGAGELFF
D: TRBD1; V: TRBV12-5; size: few; J: TRBJ1-5; DNA: TGTGCTAGTGGTTTAGGACAGGGCAATCAGCCCCAGCATTTT; CDR3: CASGLGQGNQPQHF
D: -; V: TRBV12-3/TRBV12-4; size: few; J: TRBJ1-6; DNA: TGTGCCAGCAGTCAAGCTAATAATTCACCCCTCCACTTT; CDR3: CASSQANNSPLHF
D: TRBD1; V: TRBV4-1; size: -; J: TRBJ2-2; DNA: TGCGCCAGCAGCCAAGATCCCCCTACGACAGGGCCGACCGGGGAGCTGTTTTTT; CDR3: CASSQDPPTTGPTGELFF
D: TRBD2; V: TRBV7-8; size: -; J: TRBJ2-2; DNA: TGTGCCAGCCGGATTTCGGGACTAGTGAGTGCCGGGGAGCTGTTTTTT; CDR3: CASRISGLVSAGELFF
D: -; V: TRBV6-4; size: -; J: TRBJ1-6; DNA: TGTGCCAGCAGTCCCGACAACTATAATTCACCCCTCCACTTT; CDR3: CASSPDNYNSPLHF
D: -; V: TRBV5-1; size: -; J: TRBJ2-7; DNA: TGCGCCAGCAGCCTGGGTGGGACAAACTCCTACGAGCAGTACTTC; CDR3: CASSLGGTNSYEQYF
D: -; V: TRBV3-1/TRBV3-2; size: -; J: TRBJ2-1; DNA: TGTGCCAGCAGCGACCCTGGGGCTACTGGCTACAATGAGCAGTTCTTC; CDR3: CASSDPGATGYNEQFF
D: -; V: TRBV7-2; size: -; J: TRBJ2-5; DNA: TGTGCCAGCAGCTTAGCTAGCGGAGGGGAAGAGACCCAGTACTTC; CDR3: CASSLASGGEETQYF
D: -; V: TRBV7-2; size: -; J: TRBJ1-1; DNA: TGTGCCAGCAGGCCCACACAAATGAACACTGAAGCTTTCTTT; CDR3: CASRPTQMNTEAFF
D: -; V: TRBV24-1; size: -; J: TRBJ1-2; DNA: TGTGCCACCAGTGATTACAGGTTTGGAGGCTACACCTTC; CDR3: CATSDYRFGGYTF
D: -; V: TRBV3-1/TRBV3-2; size: -; J: TRBJ1-5; DNA: TGTGCCAGCAGCCAAGAAGGAGGGGATCAGCCCCAGCATTTT; CDR3: CASSQEGGDQPQHF
D: -; V: TRBV7-6; size: -; J: TRBJ2-1; DNA: TGTGCCAGCAGCCCGACGGGAAATGAGCAGTTCTTC; CDR3: CASSPTGNEQFF
D: -; V: TRBV9; size: -; J: TRBJ1-3; DNA: TGTGCCAGCAGCGTAGATGACGTCCGGGTCGATGGAAACACCATATATTTT; CDR3: CASSVDDVRVDGNTIYF
D: -; V: TRBV4-1; size: -; J: TRBJ2-5; DNA: TGCGCCAGCAGCCAAGGGGCTAAAGAGACCCAGTACTTC; CDR3: CASSQGAKETQYF
D: -; V: TRBV18; size: -; J: TRBJ1-2; DNA: TGTGCCAGCTCACCACCTGGCCCCCAAGAAGGCTACACCTTC; CDR3: CASSPPGPQEGYTF
D: -; V: TRBV9; size: -; J: TRBJ2-1; DNA: TGTGCCAGCAGCGGGGGGGACAGCGTTGTCGGTGAGCAGTTCTTC; CDR3: CASSGGDSVVGEQFF
D: -; V: TRBV7-6; size: -; J: TRBJ2-1; DNA: TGTGCCAGCAGCTTAGGGACATTTTCCTACAATGAGCAGTTCTTC; CDR3: CASSLGTFSYNEQFF
D: TRBD1; V: TRBV2; size: -; J: TRBJ2-7; DNA: TGTGCCAGCAGTGTAGATCGGGACAGAGCCTACGAGCAGTACTTC; CDR3: CASSVDRDRAYEQYF
D: -; V: TRBV28; size: once; J: TRBJ2-3; DNA: TGTGCCACCGTGACAAGAGTGACAGATACGCAGTATTTT; CDR3: CATVTRVTDTQYF
D: TRBD1; V: TRBV27; size: -; J: TRBJ1-6; DNA: TGTGCCAGCAGTTTCGAGGGACAGGGTATAGGGTCACCCCTCCACTTT; CDR3: CASSFEGQGIGSPLHF
D: -; V: TRBV7-6; size: -; J: TRBJ1-1; DNA: TGTGCCAGCAGCCCCCAGGAGGGTACTGAAGCTTTCTTT; CDR3: CASSPQEGTEAFF
D: TRBD1; V: TRBV28; size: -; J: TRBJ1-1; DNA: TGTGCCATCTTAACAGGGGACACTGAAGCTTTCTTT; CDR3: CAILTGDTEAFF
D: -; V: TRBV30; size: -; J: TRBJ1-2; DNA: TGTGCCTGGGAGCCAGCGGGTGGCTACACCTTC; CDR3: CAWEPAGGYTF
D: TRBD2; V: TRBV10-3; size: -; J: TRBJ2-3; DNA: TGTGCCGTAAGTTCTCTGGGACTAGGGACAGATACGCAGTATTTT; CDR3: CAVSSLGLGTDTQYF
D: TRBD1; V: TRBV28; size: -; J: TRBJ1-1; DNA: TGTGCCAGCAGTTTAAAACCTACAGGGGGATATGAAGCTTTCTTT; CDR3: CASSLKPTGGYEAFF
D: TRBD1; V: TRBV19; size: -; J: TRBJ2-2; DNA: TGTGCCAGTAGTTACAGGGGGCCGGGGGAGCTGTTTTTT; CDR3: CASSYRGPGELFF
D: TRBD1; V: TRBV11-3; size: -; J: TRBJ2-1; DNA: TGTGCCAGCAGCTTAGGGGGACAGGTTTACAATGAGCAGTTCTTC; CDR3: CASSLGGQVYNEQFF
D: -; V: TRBV12-3/TRBV12-4; size: -; J: TRBJ1-2; DNA: TGTGCCAGCAGCCAACTGAGGGAGACTGGCTACACCTTC; CDR3: CASSQLRETGYTF
D: -; V: TRBV29-1; size: -; J: TRBJ2-1; DNA: TGCAGCGTGCGGGGTGGAGGACACAATGAGCAGTTCTTC; CDR3: CSVRGGGHNEQFF
D: TRBD1; V: TRBV13; size: -; J: TRBJ2-4; DNA: TGTGCCAGCAGCTTGCAGGGACAGGGGGGAAACATTCAGTACTTC; CDR3: CASSLQGQGGNIQYF
D: TRBD1; V: TRBV6-1; size: -; J: TRBJ2-7; DNA: TGTGCCAGCAGTGAAGGAGGGGGCAACGACGAGCAGTACTTC; CDR3: CASSEGGGNDEQYF
D: -; V: TRBV6-5; size: -; J: TRBJ2-3; DNA: TGTGCCAGCAGTTACCGCGCAAGTGATACGCAGTATTTT; CDR3: CASSYRASDTQYF
D: -; V: TRBV30; size: -; J: TRBJ2-3; DNA: TGTGCCTGGAGTAGTACAGGCGGGCAGTATTTT; CDR3: CAWSSTGGQYF
D: TRBD2; V: TRBV19; size: few; J: TRBJ2-1; DNA: TGTGCCAGTACGACTAGCGGGAGGGCCCATGAGCAGTTCTTC; CDR3: CASTTSGRAHEQFF
D: -; V: TRBV28; size: -; J: TRBJ2-1; DNA: TGTGCCAGCAGTTTGACGGGAGTAGAGCAGTTCTTC; CDR3: CASSLTGVEQFF
D: -; V: TRBV3-1/TRBV3-2; size: -; J: TRBJ2-5; DNA: TGTGCCAGCAGGCGCACCCGAGAGACCCAGTACTTC; CDR3: CASRRTRETQYF
D: TRBD2; V: TRBV5-4; size: once; J: TRBJ2-2; DNA: TGTGCCAGCAGCAGGACTAGCGGGAAGGGCGGGGAGCTGTTTTTT; CDR3: CASSRTSGKGGELFF
D: TRBD1; V: TRBV19; size: -; J: TRBJ1-2; DNA: TGTGCCAGTAGTATGGGACAGGGGTTAACGAACTATGGCTACACCTTC; CDR3: CASSMGQGLTNYGYTF
D: -; V: TRBV4-1; size: -; J: TRBJ2-2; DNA: TGCGCCAGCAGCCAATCTTATTACACCGGGGAGCTGTTTTTT; CDR3: CASSQSYYTGELFF
D: TRBD2; V: TRBV28; size: -; J: TRBJ2-1; DNA: TGTGCCAGCAGTCCTACCGAGATGGGACTAGCGGGAGGGACTAATGAGCAGTTCTTC; CDR3: CASSPTEMGLAGGTNEQFF
D: -; V: TRBV24-1; size: -; J: TRBJ2-1; DNA: TGTGCCATGCCGGGGGTCGGTCCGTTCTTC; CDR3: CAMPGVGPFF
D: -; V: TRBV27; size: -; J: TRBJ2-7; DNA: TGTGCCAGCAGTTTGAGGCCCCGAAGTCACGAGCAGTACTTC; CDR3: CASSLRPRSHEQYF
D: -; V: TRBV10-3; size: -; J: TRBJ1-1; DNA: TGTGCCATCAGGGGGGCGAATCCTGAAGCTTTCTTT; CDR3: CAIRGANPEAFF
D: TRBD1; V: TRBV9; size: -; J: TRBJ1-6; DNA: TGTGCCAGCAGCGACCGGGACAGAACGACAGGTTCACCCCTCCACTTT; CDR3: CASSDRDRTTGSPLHF
D: -; V: TRBV11-2; size: -; J: TRBJ2-7; DNA: TGTGCCAGCAGCTTCCGCGGGACCGCTGCCTACGAGCAGTACTTC; CDR3: CASSFRGTAAYEQYF
D: TRBD1; V: TRBV27; size: -; J: TRBJ2-1; DNA: TGTGCCAGCAGTTTAGAGGACAGGTACAATGAGCAGTTCTTC; CDR3: CASSLEDRYNEQFF
D: -; V: TRBV4-1; size: -; J: TRBJ2-3; DNA: TGCGCCAGCAGCCAAGTCCCACCGGGGGTTGATACGCAGTATTTT; CDR3: CASSQVPPGVDTQYF